In this sample, the clone carrying this TCR beta chain turned up once. The sample comes from a study of blood T cell repertoires in COVID-19. Across the study: There were acute and convalescent COVID-19 samples, and they came from the United States, Italy and Spain.

Assay: immunoSEQ multiplex PCR; the TCRdb copy retains only in-frame clones and omits some. The sample yields some 70,000 clones, 83% seen once. Germline values: CDR1 MGHRA, CDR2 YSYEKL. This CDR3 has 16 amino acids. Losses at the gene ends were 4 bases for V and 1 base for J; bases not matched to a gene: 5. This clonotype was sampled from a man aged 50 to 59 with active COVID-19. The chain joins TRBV4-1 to TRBJ2-1; TRBD2 matches 9 bases. The sequencing input was peripheral blood. CDR3 sequence: CASSLPSGKSYNEQFF. CDR3 bases: TGCGCCAGCAGCCTGCCTAGCGGGAAGTCCTACAATGAGCAGTTCTTC.